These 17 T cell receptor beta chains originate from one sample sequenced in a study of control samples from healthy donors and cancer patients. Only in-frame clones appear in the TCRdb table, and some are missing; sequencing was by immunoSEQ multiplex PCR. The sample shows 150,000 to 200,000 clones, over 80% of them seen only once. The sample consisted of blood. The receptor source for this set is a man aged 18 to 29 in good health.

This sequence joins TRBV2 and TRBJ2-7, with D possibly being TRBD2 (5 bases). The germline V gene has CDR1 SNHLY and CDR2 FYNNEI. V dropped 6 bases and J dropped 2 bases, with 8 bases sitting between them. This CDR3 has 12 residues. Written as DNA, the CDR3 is TGTGCCAGCAGACGAGGGACCTACGAGCAGTACTTC. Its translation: CASRRGTYEQYF.

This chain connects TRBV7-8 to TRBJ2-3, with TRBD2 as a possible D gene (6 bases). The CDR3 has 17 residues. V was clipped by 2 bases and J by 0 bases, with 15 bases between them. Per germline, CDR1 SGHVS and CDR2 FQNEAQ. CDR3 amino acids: CASSLRIPAGSTDTQYF. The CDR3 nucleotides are TGTGCCAGCAGCTTAAGGATCCCTGCGGGGAGCACAGATACGCAGTATTTT. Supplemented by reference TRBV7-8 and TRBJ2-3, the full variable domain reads GAGVSQSPRYKVAKRGQDVALRCDPISGHVSLFWYQQALGQGPEFLTYFQNEAQLDKSGLPSDRFFAERPEGSVSTLKIQRTQQEDSAVYLCASSLRIPAGSTDTQYFGPGTRLTVL.

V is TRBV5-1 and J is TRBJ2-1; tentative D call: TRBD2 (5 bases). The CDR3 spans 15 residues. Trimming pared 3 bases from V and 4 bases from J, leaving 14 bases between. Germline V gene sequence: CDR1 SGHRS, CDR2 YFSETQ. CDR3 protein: CASSYPRGAYNEQFF. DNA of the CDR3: TGCGCCAGCAGCTACCCTCGGGGTGCTTACAATGAGCAGTTCTTC. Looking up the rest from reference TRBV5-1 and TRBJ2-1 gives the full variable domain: KAGVTQTPRYLIKTRGQQVTLSCSPISGHRSVSWYQQTPGQGLQFLFEYFSETQRNKGNFPGRFSGRQFSNSRSEMNVSTLELGDSALYLCASSYPRGAYNEQFFGPGTRLTVL.

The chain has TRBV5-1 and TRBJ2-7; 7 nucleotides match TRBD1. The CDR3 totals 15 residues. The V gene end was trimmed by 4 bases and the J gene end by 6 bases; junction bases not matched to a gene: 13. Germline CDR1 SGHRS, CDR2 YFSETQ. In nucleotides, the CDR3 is TGCGCCAGCAGCCTCATTCCGGGACAGACACTCGAGCAGTACTTC. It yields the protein CASSLIPGQTLEQYF. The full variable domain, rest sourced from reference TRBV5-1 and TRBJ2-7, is KAGVTQTPRYLIKTRGQQVTLSCSPISGHRSVSWYQQTPGQGLQFLFEYFSETQRNKGNFPGRFSGRQFSNSRSEMNVSTLELGDSALYLCASSLIPGQTLEQYFGPGTRLTVT.

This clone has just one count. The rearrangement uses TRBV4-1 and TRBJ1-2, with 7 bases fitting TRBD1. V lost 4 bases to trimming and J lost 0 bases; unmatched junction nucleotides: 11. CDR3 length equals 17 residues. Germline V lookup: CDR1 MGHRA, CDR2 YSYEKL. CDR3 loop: CASSPGTDTDSNYGYTF. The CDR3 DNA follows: TGCGCCAGCAGCCCCGGGACAGACACCGACTCTAACTATGGCTACACCTTC.

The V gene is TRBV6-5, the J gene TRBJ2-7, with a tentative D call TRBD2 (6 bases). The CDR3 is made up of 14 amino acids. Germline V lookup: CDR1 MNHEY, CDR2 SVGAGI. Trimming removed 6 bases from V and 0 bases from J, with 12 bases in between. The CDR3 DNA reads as TGTGCCAGCAGACCCGCGGGGCCCTCCTACGAGCAGTACTTC. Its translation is CASRPAGPSYEQYF.

CDR3 loop: CASSFPGTNTGELFF. Here the CDR3 DNA reads TGTGCCAGCAGTTTCCCAGGAACGAACACCGGGGAGCTGTTTTTT. J is TRBJ2-2 and V is TRBV28; D call uncertain. This CDR3 has 15 amino acids. V dropped 3 bases and J dropped 0 bases, with 8 bases sitting between them. The germline V gene has CDR1 MDHEN and CDR2 SYDVKM.

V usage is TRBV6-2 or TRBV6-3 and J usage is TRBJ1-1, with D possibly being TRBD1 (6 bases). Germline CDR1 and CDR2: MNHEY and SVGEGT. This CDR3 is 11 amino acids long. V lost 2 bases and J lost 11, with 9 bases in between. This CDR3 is CASSYGGRAFF. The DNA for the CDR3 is TGTGCCAGCAGTTACGGGGGCAGGGCTTTCTTT.

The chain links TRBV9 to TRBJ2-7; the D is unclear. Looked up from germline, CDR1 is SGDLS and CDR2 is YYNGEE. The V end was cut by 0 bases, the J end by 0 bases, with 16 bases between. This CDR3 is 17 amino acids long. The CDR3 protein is CASSVVRAASVSYEQYF. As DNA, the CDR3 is TGTGCCAGCAGCGTAGTACGGGCCGCCTCGGTCTCCTACGAGCAGTACTTC.

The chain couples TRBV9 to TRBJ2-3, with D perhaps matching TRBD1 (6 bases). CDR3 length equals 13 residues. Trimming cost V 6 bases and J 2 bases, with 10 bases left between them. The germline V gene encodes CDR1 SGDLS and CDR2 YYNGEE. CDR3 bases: TGTGCCAGCAATCGACAGGACACAGATACGCAGTATTTT. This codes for CASNRQDTDTQYF.

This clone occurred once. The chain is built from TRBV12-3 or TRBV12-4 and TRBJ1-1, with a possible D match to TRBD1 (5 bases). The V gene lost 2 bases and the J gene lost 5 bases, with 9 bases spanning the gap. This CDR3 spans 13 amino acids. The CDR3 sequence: CASSLMGETEAFF. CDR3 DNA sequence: TGTGCCAGCAGTTTAATGGGGGAGACTGAAGCTTTCTTT.

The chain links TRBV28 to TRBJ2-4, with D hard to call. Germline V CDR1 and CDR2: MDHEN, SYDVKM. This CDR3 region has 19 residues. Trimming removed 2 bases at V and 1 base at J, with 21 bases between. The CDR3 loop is CASSLIGSVDDLAKNIQYF. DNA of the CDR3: TGTGCCAGCAGTTTAATCGGAAGTGTTGACGATCTCGCCAAAAACATTCAGTACTTC.

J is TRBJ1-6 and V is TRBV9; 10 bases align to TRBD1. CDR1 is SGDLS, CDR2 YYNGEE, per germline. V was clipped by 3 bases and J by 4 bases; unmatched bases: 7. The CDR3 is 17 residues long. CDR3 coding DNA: TGTGCCAGCAGCGGAAGGACAGGGGGTTCGTATAATTCACCCCTCCACTTT. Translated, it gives CASSGRTGGSYNSPLHF.

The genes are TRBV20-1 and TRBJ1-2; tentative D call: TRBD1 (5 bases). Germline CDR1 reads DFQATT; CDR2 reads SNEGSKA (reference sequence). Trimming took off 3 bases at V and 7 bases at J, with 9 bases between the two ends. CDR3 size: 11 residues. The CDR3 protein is CSARGDPGYTF. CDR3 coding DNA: TGCAGTGCTAGGGGGGACCCTGGCTACACCTTC.

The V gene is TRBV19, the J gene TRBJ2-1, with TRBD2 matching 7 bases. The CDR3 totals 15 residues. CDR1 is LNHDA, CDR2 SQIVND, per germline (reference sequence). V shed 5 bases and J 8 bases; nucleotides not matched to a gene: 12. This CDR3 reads CASSVLEGGRDEQFF. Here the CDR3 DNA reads TGTGCCAGTAGTGTGCTAGAGGGTGGGAGGGATGAGCAGTTCTTC.

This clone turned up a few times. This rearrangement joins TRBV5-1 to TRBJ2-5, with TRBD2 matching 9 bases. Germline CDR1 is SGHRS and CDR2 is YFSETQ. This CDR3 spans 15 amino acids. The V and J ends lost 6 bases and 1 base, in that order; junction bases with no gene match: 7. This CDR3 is CASNRGGGAQETQYF. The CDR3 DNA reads TGCGCCAGCAATAGAGGCGGGGGGGCCCAAGAGACCCAGTACTTC.

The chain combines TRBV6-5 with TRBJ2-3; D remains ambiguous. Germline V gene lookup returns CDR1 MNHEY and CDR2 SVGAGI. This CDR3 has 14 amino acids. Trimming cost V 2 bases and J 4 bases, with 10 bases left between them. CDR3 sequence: CASSYRAASDTQYF. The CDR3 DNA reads TGTGCCAGCAGTTACAGGGCAGCTTCAGATACGCAGTATTTT.